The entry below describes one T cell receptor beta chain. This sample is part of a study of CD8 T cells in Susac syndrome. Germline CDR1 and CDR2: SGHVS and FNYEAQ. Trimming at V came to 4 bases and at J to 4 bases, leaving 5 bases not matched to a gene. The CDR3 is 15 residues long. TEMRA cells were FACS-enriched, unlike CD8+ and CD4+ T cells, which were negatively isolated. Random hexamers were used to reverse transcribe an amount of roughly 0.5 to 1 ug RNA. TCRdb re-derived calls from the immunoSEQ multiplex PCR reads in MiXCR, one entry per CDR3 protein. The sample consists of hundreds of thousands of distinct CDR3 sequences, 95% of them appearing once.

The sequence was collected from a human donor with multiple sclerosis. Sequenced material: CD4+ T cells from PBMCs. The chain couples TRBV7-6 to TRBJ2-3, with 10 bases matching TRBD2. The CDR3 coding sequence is TGTGCCAGCAGCTCCGGGACTAGCGACGCAGATACGCAGTATTTT. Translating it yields CASSSGTSDADTQYF.